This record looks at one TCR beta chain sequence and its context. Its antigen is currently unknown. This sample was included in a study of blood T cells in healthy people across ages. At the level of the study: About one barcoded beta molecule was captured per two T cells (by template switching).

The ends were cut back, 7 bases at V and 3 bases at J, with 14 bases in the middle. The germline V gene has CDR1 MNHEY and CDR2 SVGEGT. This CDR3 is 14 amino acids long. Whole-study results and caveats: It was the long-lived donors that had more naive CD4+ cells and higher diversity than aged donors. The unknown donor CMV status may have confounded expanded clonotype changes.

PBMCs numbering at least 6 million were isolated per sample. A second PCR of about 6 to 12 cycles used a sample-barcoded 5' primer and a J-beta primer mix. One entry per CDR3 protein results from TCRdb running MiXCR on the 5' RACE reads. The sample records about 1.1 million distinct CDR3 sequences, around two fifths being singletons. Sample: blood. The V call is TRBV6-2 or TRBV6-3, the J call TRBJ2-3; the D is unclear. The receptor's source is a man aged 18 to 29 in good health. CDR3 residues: CASTTDVGTDTQYF. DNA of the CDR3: TGTGCCAGCACCACGGACGTAGGAACAGATACGCAGTATTTT.